The 16 T cell receptor beta chains below all came from one sample that was sequenced in a study of read filtering for tumor transcriptome and immune sequencing. This library used roughly 370 ng RNA and molecular barcoded adaptors spanning alpha/delta and beta/gamma chains. TCRdb re-called the reads with MiXCR, one entry per CDR3 protein. The sample shows more than 45,000 distinct CDR3 sequences, roughly an eighth of them seen only once. Sample: a population of CD138-negative cells sorted from bone marrow. These TCRs come from a donor at least 40 years old with multiple myeloma.

This clonotype was recorded many times. The V and J genes are TRBV18 and TRBJ2-2, with 14 bases matching TRBD2. There are 17 residues in the CDR3. From germline, CDR1 is KGHSH and CDR2 LQKENI. V was pared by 4 bases and J by 3 bases, with 4 bases of the junction left unmatched. CDR3 in DNA: TGTGCCAGCTCACGACTAGCGGGGGGGCCGGACACCGGGGAGCTGTTTTTT. Translated, it gives CASSRLAGGPDTGELFF.

Comment on this clonotype: A read error may be the cause here, since a much bigger clone is one base away. The genes are TRBV12-3 or TRBV12-4 and TRBJ2-3; the D gene is possibly TRBD1 (5 bases). The CDR3 is 14 amino acids. Trimming took 1 base from V and 4 from J, leaving 9 bases between them. CDR3 DNA sequence: TGTGCCAGCAGTTTAGGACAGATCGCAGATACGCAGTATTTT. It specifies CASSLGQIADTQYF.

At least ten counts were recorded for this clonotype. The chain couples TRBV11-2 to TRBJ1-1; D not resolved. The germline V gene has CDR1 SGHAT and CDR2 FQNNGV. V shed 0 bases and J shed 7 bases, with 9 bases lying between them. The CDR3 extends over 13 amino acids. CDR3 coding DNA: TGTGCCAGCAGCTTAGAGGGGTTGGGTGAAGCTTTCTTT. The encoded protein is CASSLEGLGEAFF.

Regarding this clonotype: This may be a read error: a much more frequent sequence differs by one nucleotide. V gene TRBV2 combines with J gene TRBJ1-5, with D unresolved. V gave up 9 bases and J gave up 3 bases, with 9 bases separating them. Germline V gene sequence: CDR1 SNHLY, CDR2 FYNNEI. This CDR3 is built from 12 residues. The CDR3 nucleotides are TGTGCCAGTAGCCTCGTCAATCAGCCCCAGCATTTT. Its protein is CASSLVNQPQHF.

Comments on this clonotype: A much larger clonotype is one base distant, so this may be a read error. This chain connects TRBV19 to TRBJ2-5; D gene ambiguous. Trimming pared 6 bases from V and 4 bases from J, leaving 15 bases between. This CDR3 contains 14 residues. CDR1 LNHDA and CDR2 SQIVND come from the germline V gene (reference sequence). The CDR3 here is CASSGPVLGETQYF. In DNA, the CDR3 is TGTGCCAGTAGCGGACCAGTTTTGGGAGAGACCCAGTACTTC.

Points on this clonotype: A much larger clone differs by one base, so this may be a read error. V and J are TRBV19 and TRBJ2-2, with 7 bases matching TRBD1. This CDR3 contains 17 residues. With 5 bases clipped from V and 6 bases from J, the junction kept 15 bases outside the gene matches. Germline assignment: CDR1 LNHDA and CDR2 SQIVND (reference sequence). CDR3 region: CASSLTQGMTLPGELFF. Written as DNA, the CDR3 is TGTGCCAGTAGTCTAACACAGGGGATGACCCTCCCCGGGGAGCTGTTTTTT. Complete variable domain (other parts from reference TRBV19 and TRBJ2-2): DGGITQSPKYLFRKEGQNVTLSCEQNLNHDAMYWYRQDPGQGLRLIYYSQIVNDFQKGDIAEGYSVSREKKESFPLTVTSAQKNPTAFYLCASSLTQGMTLPGELFFGEGSRLTVL.

This clonotype has only one observation. Since a much larger clone is just one base distant, this may be a read error. No conserved phenylalanine or tryptophan ends this CDR3, so it is likely a read error. The V and J genes are TRBV5-1 and TRBJ2-5; possible D gene TRBD2, 6 bases. Deletions cut 0 bases from V and 5 bases from J, with 11 bases between. The CDR3 is 14 amino acids. Per germline, CDR1 SGHRS and CDR2 YFSETQ. The CDR3 sequence: CASSLDAGWETQYS. CDR3 DNA: TGCGCCAGCAGCTTGGACGCGGGGTGGGAGACCCAGTACTCC.

This clonotype has a count of ten or more. This chain uses TRBV5-1 with TRBJ2-3; D is unclear. Germline loops: CDR1 SGHRS, CDR2 YFSETQ. CDR3 length: 14 residues. V was cut by 5 bases and J by 2 bases, with 12 bases left in between. CDR3 DNA sequence: TGCGCCAGCAGGGATCCGGGTTACACAGATACGCAGTATTTT. Translation: CASRDPGYTDTQYF.

In its sample, this clonotype was seen many times. The chain links TRBV4-1 to TRBJ1-1; 7 bases agree with TRBD1. V lost 4 bases and J lost 4; bases outside the gene matches: 6. This CDR3 has 14 amino acids. From germline, CDR1 is MGHRA and CDR2 YSYEKL. In DNA, the CDR3 is TGCGCCAGCAGCCCAAAACAGGGGTCCACTGAAGCTTTCTTT. Its protein is CASSPKQGSTEAFF.

V gene TRBV3-1 combines with J gene TRBJ2-6; D not certain. V was cut by 3 bases and J by 0 bases, with 12 bases left in between. Germline CDR1 LGHDT, CDR2 YNNKEL (reference sequence). This CDR3 is built from 17 residues. CDR3 sequence reads: CASSQRHVSSGANVLTF. CDR3 coding DNA: TGTGCCAGCAGCCAGAGACACGTAAGCTCTGGGGCCAACGTCCTGACTTTC.

This clonotype appeared many times. The rearrangement links TRBV7-9 to TRBJ1-1, with TRBD1 as a possible D gene (6 bases). Germline lookup yields CDR1 SEHNR and CDR2 FQNEAQ (reference sequence). V was pared by 0 bases and J by 10 bases, with 9 bases between. This CDR3 has 12 residues. CDR3 sequence reads: CASSLARGGAFF. The CDR3 coding sequence is TGTGCCAGCAGCTTAGCCAGGGGAGGAGCTTTCTTT.

This clonotype was recorded only once. V usage is TRBV18 and J usage is TRBJ1-1; unclear D gene. The V and J ends lost 2 bases and 1 base respectively, with 5 bases between them. Germline CDR1 and CDR2: KGHSH and LQKENI. CDR3 length equals 13 residues. This CDR3 is CASSPYENTEAFF. In nucleotides, the CDR3 is TGTGCCAGCTCACCATATGAGAACACTGAAGCTTTCTTT.

This clonotype came up many times. The chain employs TRBV6-6 and TRBJ1-2; possibly TRBD1 for D (6 bases). The CDR3 runs 12 residues. From germline, CDR1 is MNHNY and CDR2 SVGAGI (reference sequence). V gave up 6 bases and J gave up 8 bases, with 13 bases separating them. Here the CDR3 DNA reads TGTGCCAGCAGCTCAGGGGAGTGGGGCTACACCTTC. Encoded protein: CASSSGEWGYTF.

In this sample, this clonotype turned up many times. The V call is TRBV7-2, the J call TRBJ2-3, with D uncertain. The V end lost 5 bases, the J end lost 0 bases, and 12 bases lay between the germline ends. The CDR3 length is 15 residues. Germline CDR1 SGHTA, CDR2 FQGNSA. The CDR3 sequence: CASSPRRSSTDTQYF. The CDR3 DNA reads as TGTGCCAGCAGCCCCCGTCGTTCCAGCACAGATACGCAGTATTTT.

Ten or more counts support this clonotype. CDR3 in amino acids: CASSELMTASAQPQHF. CDR3 sequence (DNA): TGTGCCAGCAGTGAATTAATGACGGCCAGCGCTCAGCCCCAGCATTTT. This chain joins TRBV6-1 and TRBJ1-5; D call uncertain. Trimming shortened V by 2 bases and J by 6 bases, and 17 bases separated the two germline ends. Germline V gene lookup returns CDR1 MNHNS and CDR2 SASEGT. The CDR3 spans 16 residues.

The chain uses TRBV7-8 and TRBJ2-5; the D gene is possibly TRBD1 (5 bases). The V end lost 10 bases, the J end lost 3 bases, and 30 bases lay between the germline ends. Germline V CDR1 and CDR2: SGHVS, FQNEAQ. This CDR3 comprises 18 residues. The CDR3: CATLGQWRAWGDEETQYF. In DNA, the CDR3 is TGTGCCACCCTTGGACAATGGCGTGCCTGGGGCGACGAAGAGACCCAGTACTTC.